A single sample gave rise to the 22 T cell receptor beta chains below, sequenced in a study of beta chain features in type 1 diabetes (dated by TCRdb to between 2018 and 2020). The full study reports these points: In all four CD4+ subsets, TCRB CDR3 length was moderately but significantly shorter in type 1 diabetes patients.

The library relied on the immunoSEQ multiplex PCR assay. The entire isolated RNA was reverse transcribed using the High Capacity cDNA Reverse Transcription Kit, and thus expressed TCRB transcripts were sequenced. Not all clones reach the TCRdb copy of this immuneACCESS table, which keeps in-frame sequences only. Checked studies attribute under half of the gap to unresolved V genes and leave the rest unexplained. This sample holds 130,000 or so clones; roughly 10% were observed only once. The ten largest account for around 0.79% of the sample. These receptors are not linked to any known antigen. The sequenced material came from central memory CD4+ T cells from blood. These receptors were taken from a man younger than 40 with type 1 diabetes.

J is TRBJ2-5 and V is TRBV28; D possibly corresponds to TRBD1 (6 bases). Per the germline V gene, CDR1 is MDHEN and CDR2 is SYDVKM. The CDR3 consists of 15 residues. The V gene lost 6 bases and the J gene lost 4 bases, with 18 bases spanning the gap. CDR3: CASSSAITGTETQYF. The CDR3, as DNA: TGTGCCAGCAGCTCAGCCATTACAGGGACAGAGACCCAGTACTTC.

This chain uses TRBV18 with TRBJ2-5, with 7 bases identical to TRBD1. After removal of 3 bases from V and 1 base from J, the junction contained 5 bases not matched to a gene. The CDR3 totals 15 residues. In germline, CDR1 is KGHSH, CDR2 LQKENI. The CDR3 region is CASSPPTGLQETQYF. The DNA of the CDR3 is TGTGCCAGCTCACCCCCGACAGGGCTCCAAGAGACCCAGTACTTC. Looking up the rest from reference TRBV18 and TRBJ2-5 gives the full variable domain: NAGVMQNPRHLVRRRGQEARLRCSPMKGHSHVYWYRQLPEEGLKFMVYLQKENIIDESGMPKERFSAEFPKEGPSILRIQQVVRGDSAAYFCASSPPTGLQETQYFGPGTRLLVL.

This clone was detected a few times. The chain has TRBV5-6 and TRBJ2-1; TRBD1 is a possible D gene (5 bases). The V end lost 0 bases, the J end lost 2 bases, and 18 bases lay between the germline ends. CDR3 length equals 18 residues. Per germline, CDR1 SGHDT and CDR2 YYEEEE. The CDR3 here is CASSLADFRGFTYNEQFF. CDR3 bases: TGTGCCAGCAGCTTGGCAGATTTTAGGGGCTTTACCTACAATGAGCAGTTCTTC.

This clone was seen more than once but under ten times. The CDR3 region has the DNA TGTGCCAGTAGTAGAGGACTAGCGGGGGTATACAATGAGCAGTTCTTC. This codes for CASSRGLAGVYNEQFF. The chain couples TRBV19 to TRBJ2-1; 13 bases line up with TRBD2. The CDR3 runs to 16 residues. Germline CDR1 LNHDA, CDR2 SQIVND (reference sequence). Trimming cost V 4 bases and J 4 bases; bases outside gene matches: 4. The variable domain in full, with the rest retrieved from reference TRBV19 and TRBJ2-1, is DGGITQSPKYLFRKEGQNVTLSCEQNLNHDAMYWYRQDPGQGLRLIYYSQIVNDFQKGDIAEGYSVSREKKESFPLTVTSAQKNPTAFYLCASSRGLAGVYNEQFFGPGTRLTVL.

The rearrangement joins TRBV2 to TRBJ2-5, with D unresolved. Trimming left V 9 bases short and J 5 bases short, with 13 bases between. The CDR3 loop spans 12 amino acids. CDR1 and CDR2 from the germline V gene are SNHLY and FYNNEI. This CDR3 reads CASCFPAETQYF. The DNA for the CDR3 is TGTGCCAGTTGCTTTCCCGCGGAGACCCAGTACTTC.

This clone was seen a handful of times. The V call is TRBV27, the J call TRBJ2-7; no clear D gene. Germline-derived CDR1 and CDR2 are MNHEY and SMNVEV (reference sequence). This CDR3 is 14 amino acids long. The germline V and J ends were trimmed by 2 bases and 1 base, with 9 bases remaining between them. The chain's CDR3 is CASSLNRASYEQYF. The DNA of the CDR3 is TGTGCCAGCAGTTTAAACAGAGCTTCCTACGAGCAGTACTTC.

The chain carries TRBV9 and TRBJ1-6, with D hard to call. Trimming left V 4 bases short and J 10 bases short, with 18 bases between. Per the germline V gene, CDR1 is SGDLS and CDR2 is YYNGEE. The CDR3 has 15 amino acids. The chain's CDR3 is CASSPSVAGGSPLHF. In DNA form, the CDR3 reads TGTGCCAGCAGCCCCAGCGTGGCTGGAGGATCACCCCTCCACTTT.

The genes are TRBV28 and TRBJ2-5, with D possibly matching TRBD1 (5 bases). The germline V and J ends were trimmed by 6 bases and 2 bases, with 7 bases remaining between them. The CDR3 extends over 12 amino acids. From germline, CDR1 is MDHEN and CDR2 SYDVKM. CDR3 bases: TGTGCCAGCAGGACAGATCAAGAGACCCAGTACTTC. Its translation is CASRTDQETQYF.

The V and J genes are TRBV7-9 and TRBJ2-5; D not resolved. V was clipped by 1 base and J by 13 bases, with 13 bases between them. The CDR3 is made up of 12 amino acids. The germline V gene has CDR1 SEHNR and CDR2 FQNEAQ (reference sequence). As DNA, the CDR3 is TGTGCCAGCAGCTTAGAGGCAGGCCCTTGGTACTTC. Translation gives CASSLEAGPWYF.

This clone turned up a few times. The chain couples TRBV6-6 to TRBJ2-1, with TRBD2 identical over 15 bases. The junction had 0 bases not matched to a gene; V was cut back by 5 bases and J by 4 bases. The CDR3 is made up of 15 amino acids. Per the germline V gene, CDR1 is MNHNY and CDR2 is SVGAGI (reference sequence). The CDR3 here is CASSGTSGGYNEQFF. The CDR3, as DNA: TGTGCCAGCAGTGGGACTAGCGGGGGGTACAATGAGCAGTTCTTC.

V usage is TRBV30 and J usage is TRBJ1-5; 9 bases line up with TRBD1. From germline, CDR1 is GTSNPN and CDR2 SVGIG (reference sequence). The V and J ends lost 4 bases and 1 base, in that order; junction bases with no gene match: 2. The CDR3 loop spans 14 amino acids. The CDR3 region has the DNA TGTGCCTGGAACAGGGGGCTCAGCAATCAGCCCCAGCATTTT. This sequence encodes CAWNRGLSNQPQHF.

The chain has TRBV7-2 and TRBJ1-1; D gene uncertain. The germline V gene has CDR1 SGHTA and CDR2 FQGNSA. The ends were cut back, 5 bases at V and 2 bases at J, with 6 bases in the middle. This CDR3 is built from 12 residues. DNA of the CDR3: TGTGCCAGCAGCCCACATAACACTGAAGCTTTCTTT. Residues: CASSPHNTEAFF.

There are a few counts of this clone. The CDR3 DNA reads as TGCGCCAGCAGCCAACCCTCAGGAGGGAGGAATGAGCAGTTCTTC. As protein: CASSQPSGGRNEQFF. This chain connects TRBV4-1 to TRBJ2-1; possibly TRBD2 for D (6 bases). The CDR3 has 15 amino acids. V gave up 2 bases and J gave up 7 bases, with 15 bases separating them. Germline CDR1 and CDR2: MGHRA and YSYEKL.

This clone was counted many times. The gene calls are TRBV4-2 and TRBJ2-3; weak D call: TRBD1 (6 bases). Germline CDR1 is LGHNA and CDR2 is YNFKEQ. Trimming removed 3 bases from V and 2 bases from J, with 12 bases in between. The CDR3 runs to 15 residues. In DNA, the CDR3 is TGTGCCAGCAGCCAGGGGGCAGGAGACACAGATACGCAGTATTTT. Protein: CASSQGAGDTDTQYF.

V usage is TRBV5-1 and J usage is TRBJ2-3, with a possible D match to TRBD2 (7 bases). Trimming stripped 0 bases from V and 5 bases from J, with 10 bases between. The CDR3 contains 14 residues. In germline, CDR1 is SGHRS, CDR2 YFSETQ. The CDR3 loop reads CASSLEGGEDTQYF. The CDR3 region has the DNA TGCGCCAGCAGCTTGGAGGGGGGGGAAGATACGCAGTATTTT.

Here the CDR3 DNA reads TGTGCCAGCTCGGAAGACAGGGAAAAACTGTTTTTT. Protein product: CASSEDREKLFF. V is TRBV18 and J is TRBJ1-4; D may be TRBD1 (6 bases). The CDR3 loop spans 12 amino acids. Germline CDR1 is KGHSH and CDR2 is LQKENI. V was clipped by 6 bases and J by 8 bases, with 10 bases between them.

This clone occurred a few times. Other DNA sequences in this sample translate to the same CDR3. This chain joins TRBV9 and TRBJ1-1; no firm D call. The germline CDR1 and CDR2 sequences are SGDLS and YYNGEE. The CDR3 covers 14 residues. Trimming stripped 1 base from V and 0 bases from J, with 7 bases between. In DNA form, the CDR3 reads TGTGCCAGCAGCGTAACCGGGATGAACACTGAAGCTTTCTTT. It is translated as CASSVTGMNTEAFF. Complete variable domain (other parts from reference TRBV9 and TRBJ1-1): DSGVTQTPKHLITATGQRVTLRCSPRSGDLSVYWYQQSLDQGLQFLIQYYNGEERAKGNILERFSAQQFPDLHSELNLSSLELGDSALYFCASSVTGMNTEAFFGQGTRLTVV.

This clone has just a few counts. The chain links TRBV2 to TRBJ2-1; D possibly corresponds to TRBD1 (5 bases). Trimming pared 5 bases from V and 2 bases from J, leaving 13 bases between. The CDR3 totals 15 residues. Germline V gene sequence: CDR1 SNHLY, CDR2 FYNNEI. The chain's CDR3 is CASSQGVGAYNEQFF. Written as DNA, the CDR3 is TGTGCCAGCAGTCAGGGCGTGGGCGCCTACAATGAGCAGTTCTTC.

The chain recombines TRBV7-9 with TRBJ1-5; 9 nucleotides align to TRBD1. The V and J ends lost 4 bases and 6 bases, in that order; junction bases with no gene match: 4. The CDR3 totals 14 residues. Germline V lookup: CDR1 SEHNR, CDR2 FQNEAQ (reference sequence). The CDR3 region is CASSWTGESQPQHF. As DNA, the CDR3 is TGTGCCAGCAGCTGGACAGGGGAGTCTCAGCCCCAGCATTTT.

The chain combines TRBV2 with TRBJ1-6; possibly TRBD1 for D (6 bases). V lost 1 base and J lost 10, with 14 bases in between. The CDR3 consists of 15 residues. Per germline, CDR1 SNHLY and CDR2 FYNNEI. Written as DNA, the CDR3 is TGTGCCAGCAGTGAAGAGGGGGGGGTAGGGTCACCCCTCCACTTT. It codes for CASSEEGGVGSPLHF.

This clone was counted between two and nine times. The sample has other DNA sequences that encode this CDR3 too. V usage is TRBV7-2 and J usage is TRBJ2-3, with D perhaps TRBD2 (6 bases). Deletions cut 3 bases from V and 1 base from J, with 11 bases between. The germline gives CDR1 SGHTA, CDR2 FQGNSA. This CDR3 is built from 15 residues. CDR3 loop: CASSFGGLRTDTQYF. The CDR3 DNA follows: TGTGCCAGCAGCTTCGGGGGTCTTCGCACAGATACGCAGTATTTT.

This clone was seen only a few times. V gene TRBV5-8 combines with J gene TRBJ1-6; TRBD1 matches 8 bases. CDR3 size: 16 residues. The V gene's germline CDR1 is SGHTS and CDR2 YDEGEE. The trim removed 5 bases at V and 9 bases at J, leaving 13 bases unmatched. CDR3 loop: CASRPRTGQSGSPLHF. Written as DNA, the CDR3 is TGTGCCAGCAGACCCAGGACAGGGCAGAGCGGTTCACCCCTCCACTTT.